The clone carrying this T cell receptor (beta chain) was seen a handful of times. Antigen: not known. The source of the sample is a study of post-analysis software for immune sequencing data. The wider study: Progressive-relapsing, secondary progressive and relapsing-remitting multiple sclerosis were among the disease courses included. Study-wide findings and caveats: Patients carried roughly 5 TRBV segments more frequently than controls did, and TRBV5-6, TRBV5-1 and TRBV20-1 were among them.

The TCR beta cDNA libraries contained unique molecular identifiers. A few hundred thousand cDNA molecules came from about 1 to 10 million T cells. TCRdb re-called the PCR reads with MiXCR, one entry per CDR3 protein. The sample contains 450,000 to 700,000 distinct CDR3 sequences, around 40% of which appear only once. V lost 4 bases, J lost 1 base, and 10 bases stayed unmatched. Germline-derived CDR1 and CDR2 are SQVTM and ANQGSEA. The CDR3 runs 15 residues. V usage is TRBV29-1 and J usage is TRBJ2-7, with 7 bases identical to TRBD1. This clonotype was obtained from a girl under 18 with multiple sclerosis. The sequencing sample was made of blood. The CDR3 reads CSVVVRGQISYEQYF. The CDR3 DNA sequence: TGCAGCGTTGTTGTAAGGGGACAGATTTCCTACGAGCAGTACTTC.